Given below is one TCR beta chain in context. Its antigen is undetermined. This PCR relied on a set of 60 Vbeta primers and 13 Jbeta primers. Authors' methods: As a later analysis found, there were tens of millions of unique TCR beta chains, of which roughly 11 million were shared. Some clones are missing from TCRdb's copy, which holds only in-frame ones; the method was immunoSEQ multiplex PCR. For V, J and clone size, that table is used; D and trimming come from the DNA. The sample lists roughly 150,000 clones, approximately 80% occurring once. The data were obtained in a study of cytomegalovirus exposure and HLA in healthy donors. On the study more broadly: HLA-typed donors contributed 80 million or so unique TCRs, which were held in an early data release.

Study-wide results and limits: The likely explanation for a cluster of highly shared sequence variants was sequencing artifact.

V was shortened by 2 bases and J by 3 bases, with 14 bases between the two germline ends. The CDR3 is 16 residues long. The V gene's germline CDR1 is SGHNT and CDR2 YYREEE (reference sequence). The sequence derives from a man aged 25-40 years in good health and CMV-seropositive. The chain uses TRBV5-4 and TRBJ1-4, with a tentative D call TRBD1 (5 bases). Sequencing was performed on PBMCs. Written as DNA, the CDR3 is TGTGCCAGCAGCTTTAAGGGGATTGAAGCTAATGAAAAACTGTTTTTT. Its translation is CASSFKGIEANEKLFF.